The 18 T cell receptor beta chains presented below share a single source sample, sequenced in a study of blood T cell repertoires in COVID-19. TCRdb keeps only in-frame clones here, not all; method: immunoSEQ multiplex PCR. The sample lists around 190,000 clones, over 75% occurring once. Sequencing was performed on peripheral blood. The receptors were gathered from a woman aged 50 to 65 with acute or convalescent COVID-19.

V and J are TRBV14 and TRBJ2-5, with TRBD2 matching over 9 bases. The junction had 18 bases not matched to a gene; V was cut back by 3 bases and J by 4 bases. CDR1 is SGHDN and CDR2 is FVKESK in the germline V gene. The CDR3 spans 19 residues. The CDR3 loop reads CASSHQPLDSGSLGETQYF. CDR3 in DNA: TGTGCCAGCAGCCACCAACCCTTAGATAGCGGGAGTTTAGGAGAGACCCAGTACTTC.

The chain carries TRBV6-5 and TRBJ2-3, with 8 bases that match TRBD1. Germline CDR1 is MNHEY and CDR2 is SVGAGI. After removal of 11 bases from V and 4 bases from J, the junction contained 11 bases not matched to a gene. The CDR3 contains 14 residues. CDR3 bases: TGTGCCGTGCGGGACAGGATCTATCCAGATACGCAGTATTTT. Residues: CAVRDRIYPDTQYF.

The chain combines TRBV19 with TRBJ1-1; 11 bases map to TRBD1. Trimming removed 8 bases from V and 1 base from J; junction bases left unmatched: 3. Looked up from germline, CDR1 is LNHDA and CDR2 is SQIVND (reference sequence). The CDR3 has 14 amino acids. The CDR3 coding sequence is TGTGCCAGTGGGGGACAGGGGGGGAACACTGAAGCTTTCTTT. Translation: CASGGQGGNTEAFF.

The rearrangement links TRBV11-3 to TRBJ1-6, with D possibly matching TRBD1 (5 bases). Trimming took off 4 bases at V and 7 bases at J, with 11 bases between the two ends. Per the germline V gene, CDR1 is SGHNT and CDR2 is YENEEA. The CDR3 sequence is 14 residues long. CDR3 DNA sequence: TGTGCCAGCAGCTCCCGGGGGGGGAATTCACCCCTCCACTTT. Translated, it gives CASSSRGGNSPLHF.

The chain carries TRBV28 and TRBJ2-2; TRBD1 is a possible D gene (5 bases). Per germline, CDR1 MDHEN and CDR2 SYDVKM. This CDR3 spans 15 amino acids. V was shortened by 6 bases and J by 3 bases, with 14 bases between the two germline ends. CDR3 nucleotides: TGTGCCAGCAGGGGCAGGGTAGGGGACACCGGGGAGCTGTTTTTT. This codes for CASRGRVGDTGELFF. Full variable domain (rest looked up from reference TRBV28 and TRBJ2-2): DVKVTQSSRYLVKRTGEKVFLECVQDMDHENMFWYRQDPGLGLRLIYFSYDVKMKEKGDIPEGYSVSREKKERFSLILESASTNQTSMYLCASRGRVGDTGELFFGEGSRLTVL.

DNA for the CDR3: TGTGCCACCCAGGGGTTTACCTACGAGCAGTACTTC. This gives the protein CATQGFTYEQYF. This sequence joins TRBV28 and TRBJ2-7; D may be TRBD1 (6 bases). The CDR3 has 12 residues. Germline V gene data show CDR1 as MDHEN and CDR2 as SYDVKM. Trimming took off 10 bases at V and 2 bases at J, with 12 bases between the two ends.

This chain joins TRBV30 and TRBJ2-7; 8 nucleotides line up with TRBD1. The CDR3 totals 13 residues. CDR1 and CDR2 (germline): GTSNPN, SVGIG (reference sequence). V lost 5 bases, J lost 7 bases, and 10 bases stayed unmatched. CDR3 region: CAWARRQGTEQYF. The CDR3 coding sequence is TGTGCCTGGGCCAGACGACAGGGGACGGAGCAGTACTTC.

CDR3 in amino acids: CASSPTGYSNQPQHF. The DNA for the CDR3 is TGTGCCAGCTCACCAACAGGTTATAGCAATCAGCCCCAGCATTTT. The chain employs TRBV18 and TRBJ1-5; possibly TRBD1 for D (5 bases). The V and J ends lost 2 bases and 0 bases respectively, with 8 bases between them. The length of the CDR3 is 15 residues. The germline gives CDR1 KGHSH, CDR2 LQKENI.

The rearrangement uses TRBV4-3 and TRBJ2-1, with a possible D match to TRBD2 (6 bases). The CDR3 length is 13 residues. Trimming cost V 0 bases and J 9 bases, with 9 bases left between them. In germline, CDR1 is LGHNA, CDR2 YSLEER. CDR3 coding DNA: TGCGCCAGCAGCCAAGAACTAGCCGGTGAGCAGTTCTTC. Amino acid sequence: CASSQELAGEQFF.

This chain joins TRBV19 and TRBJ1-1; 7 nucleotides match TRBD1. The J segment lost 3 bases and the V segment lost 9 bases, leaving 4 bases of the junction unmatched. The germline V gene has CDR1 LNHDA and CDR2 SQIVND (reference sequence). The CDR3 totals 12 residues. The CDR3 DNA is TGTGCCAGCAATACAGGGGACACTGAAGCTTTCTTT. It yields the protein CASNTGDTEAFF.

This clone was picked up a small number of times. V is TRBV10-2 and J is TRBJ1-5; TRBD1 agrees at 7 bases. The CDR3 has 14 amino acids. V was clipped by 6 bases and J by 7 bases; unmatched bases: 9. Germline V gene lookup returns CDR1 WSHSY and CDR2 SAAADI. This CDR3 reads CASRPGQVQQPQHF. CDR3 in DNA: TGCGCCAGCAGGCCCGGACAGGTTCAGCAGCCCCAGCATTTT.

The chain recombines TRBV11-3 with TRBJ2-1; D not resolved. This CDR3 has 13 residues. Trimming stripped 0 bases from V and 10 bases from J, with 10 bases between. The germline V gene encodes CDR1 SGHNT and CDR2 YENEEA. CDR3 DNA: TGTGCCAGCAGCTTAGATCGGGTAAGCGAGCAGTTCTTC. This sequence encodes CASSLDRVSEQFF.

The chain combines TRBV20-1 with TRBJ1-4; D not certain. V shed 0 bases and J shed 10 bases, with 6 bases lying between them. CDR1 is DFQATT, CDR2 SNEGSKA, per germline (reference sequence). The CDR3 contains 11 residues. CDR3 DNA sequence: TGCAGTGCTAGAGACAGAACAAAACTGTTTTTT. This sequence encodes CSARDRTKLFF.

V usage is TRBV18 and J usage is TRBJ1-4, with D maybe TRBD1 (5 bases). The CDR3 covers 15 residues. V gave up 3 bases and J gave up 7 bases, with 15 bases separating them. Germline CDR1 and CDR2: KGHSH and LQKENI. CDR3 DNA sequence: TGTGCCAGCTCACCTCGGACCAGGGAGGGTGAAAAACTGTTTTTT. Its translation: CASSPRTREGEKLFF.

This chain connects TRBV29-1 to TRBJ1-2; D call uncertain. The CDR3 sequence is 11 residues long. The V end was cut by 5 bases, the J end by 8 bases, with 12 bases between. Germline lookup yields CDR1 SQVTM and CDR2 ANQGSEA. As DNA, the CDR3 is TGCAGCGTTTTTCACTCCGCCGGCTACACCTTC. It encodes CSVFHSAGYTF.

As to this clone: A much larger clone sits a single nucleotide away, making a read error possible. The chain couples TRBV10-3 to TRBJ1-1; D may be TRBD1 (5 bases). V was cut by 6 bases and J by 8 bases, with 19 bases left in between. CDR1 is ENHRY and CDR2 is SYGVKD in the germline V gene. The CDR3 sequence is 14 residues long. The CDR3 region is CAIRRDGGSPEAFF. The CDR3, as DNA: TGTGCCATCAGGCGGGACGGGGGTAGTCCCGAAGCTTTCTTT.

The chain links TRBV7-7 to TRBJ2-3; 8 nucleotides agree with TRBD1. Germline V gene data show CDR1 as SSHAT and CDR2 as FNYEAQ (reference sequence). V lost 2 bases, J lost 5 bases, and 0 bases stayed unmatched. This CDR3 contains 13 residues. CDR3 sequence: CASSLTGGDTQYF. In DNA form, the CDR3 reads TGTGCCAGCAGCTTAACAGGGGGAGATACGCAGTATTTT.

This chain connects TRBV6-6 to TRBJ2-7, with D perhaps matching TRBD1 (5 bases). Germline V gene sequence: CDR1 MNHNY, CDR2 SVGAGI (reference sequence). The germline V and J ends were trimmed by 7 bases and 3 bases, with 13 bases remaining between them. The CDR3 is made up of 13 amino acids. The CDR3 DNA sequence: TGTGCCAGCACCCTAGGGGTAAGCTACGAGCAGTACTTC. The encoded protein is CASTLGVSYEQYF.